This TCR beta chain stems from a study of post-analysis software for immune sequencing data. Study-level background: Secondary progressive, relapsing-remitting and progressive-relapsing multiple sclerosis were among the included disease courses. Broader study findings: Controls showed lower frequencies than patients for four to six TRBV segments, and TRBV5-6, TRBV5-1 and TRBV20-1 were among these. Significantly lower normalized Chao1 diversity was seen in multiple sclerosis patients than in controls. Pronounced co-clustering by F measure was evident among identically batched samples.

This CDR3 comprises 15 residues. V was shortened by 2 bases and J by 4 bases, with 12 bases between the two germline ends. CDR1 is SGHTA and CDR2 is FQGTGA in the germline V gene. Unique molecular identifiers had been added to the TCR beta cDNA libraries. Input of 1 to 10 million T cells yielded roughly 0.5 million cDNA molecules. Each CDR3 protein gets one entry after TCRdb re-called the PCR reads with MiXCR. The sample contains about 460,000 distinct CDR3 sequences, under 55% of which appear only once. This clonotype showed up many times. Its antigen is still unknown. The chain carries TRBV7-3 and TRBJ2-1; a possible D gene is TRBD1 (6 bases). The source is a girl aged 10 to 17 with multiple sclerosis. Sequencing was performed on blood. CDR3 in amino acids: CASSLGSGVYNEQFF. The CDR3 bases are TGTGCCAGCAGCTTAGGGTCAGGGGTATACAATGAGCAGTTCTTC.